These 28 T cell receptor beta chains came from one sample sequenced in a study of cytomegalovirus exposure and HLA in healthy donors. Amplification used 60 Vbeta primers and 13 Jbeta primers. Sequencing was performed with immunoSEQ multiplex PCR; in TCRdb, only in-frame clones are kept and a portion is missing. This table lists about 150,000 clones. Sequenced input: PBMCs. Source of these receptors: a woman aged 50 to 65 in good health and CMV-seronegative.

This chain joins TRBV28 and TRBJ2-5; a weak D match, TRBD1 (6 bases). V was pared by 5 bases and J by 5 bases, with 21 bases between. The germline CDR1 and CDR2 sequences are MDHEN and SYDVKM. This CDR3 spans 16 amino acids. The CDR3 protein is CASSPGSRGLVETQYF. For the CDR3, the DNA is TGTGCCAGCAGTCCAGGGTCGAGGGGGTTGGTGGAGACCCAGTACTTC.

The chain recombines TRBV18 with TRBJ2-7; D not certain. The ends were cut back, 2 bases at V and 0 bases at J, with 11 bases in the middle. From germline, CDR1 is KGHSH and CDR2 LQKENI. The CDR3 consists of 15 residues. The CDR3 region is CASSPTRSYSYEQYF. In nucleotides, the CDR3 is TGTGCCAGCTCACCAACGAGAAGTTACTCCTACGAGCAGTACTTC.

This sequence joins TRBV29-1 and TRBJ2-7; the D gene is possibly TRBD1 (5 bases). V was pared by 7 bases and J by 4 bases, with 11 bases between. Germline CDR1 reads SQVTM; CDR2 reads ANQGSEA. CDR3 length: 11 residues. The CDR3 nucleotides read TGCAGCGGGTCTGACAGTTACGAGCAGTACTTC. Translating gives CSGSDSYEQYF.

The V gene is TRBV19, the J gene TRBJ2-1; D is ambiguous. Germline CDR1 LNHDA, CDR2 SQIVND (reference sequence). Between the trimmed V and J ends, which lost 1 base and 6 bases, there was a span of 7 bases. CDR3 length equals 13 residues. CDR3 DNA sequence: TGTGCCAGTAGTATAGCACTGTTCAATGAGCAGTTCTTC. This codes for CASSIALFNEQFF.

V usage is TRBV5-6 and J usage is TRBJ2-2; 11 bases align to TRBD1. Germline loops: CDR1 SGHDT, CDR2 YYEEEE. Trimming removed 4 bases from V and 4 bases from J; junction bases left unmatched: 6. The CDR3 totals 16 residues. The CDR3 region is CASSPRTGGITGELFF. The CDR3 region has the DNA TGTGCCAGCAGCCCGAGGACAGGGGGCATCACCGGGGAGCTGTTTTTT.

The V call is TRBV27, the J call TRBJ1-2; TRBD1 matches at 8 bases. CDR3 size: 13 residues. Germline CDR1 is MNHEY and CDR2 is SMNVEV (reference sequence). V was pared by 0 bases and J by 7 bases, with 1 base of the junction left unmatched. CDR3 bases: TGTGCCAGCAGTTTATCGACAGGGGCTGGCTACACCTTC. This encodes CASSLSTGAGYTF.

The chain combines TRBV7-8 with TRBJ1-1; D gene uncertain. Germline V gene sequence: CDR1 SGHVS, CDR2 FQNEAQ. Trimming took off 1 base at V and 1 base at J, with 7 bases between the two ends. CDR3 size: 14 residues. CDR3 loop: CASSLGHQNTEAFF. The CDR3 nucleotides are TGTGCCAGCAGCTTAGGGCACCAGAACACTGAAGCTTTCTTT.

As concerns this clone: One end of the junction fails to match germline, which may point to a read error. V is TRBV4-1 and J is TRBJ1-1; D is possibly TRBD1 (5 bases). Per germline, CDR1 MGHRA and CDR2 YSYEKL. The CDR3 runs 16 residues. The CDR3: CASGQDRLRVDTEAFF. The CDR3 nucleotides read TGCGCCAGCGGCCAAGATCGACTCAGGGTGGACACTGAAGCTTTCTTT.

The chain carries TRBV10-3 and TRBJ1-4, with a tentative D call TRBD1 (5 bases). Germline V gene lookup returns CDR1 ENHRY and CDR2 SYGVKD. Trimming took 6 bases from V and 8 from J, leaving 25 bases between them. The CDR3 extends over 17 amino acids. This chain's CDR3 is CAISINPSGAGGEKLFF. The CDR3, as DNA: TGTGCCATCAGCATAAACCCAAGCGGGGCTGGGGGGGAAAAACTGTTTTTT.

The gene calls are TRBV9 and TRBJ1-4; weak D call: TRBD1 (6 bases). The V and J ends lost 0 bases and 4 bases respectively, with 19 bases between them. The germline CDR1 and CDR2 sequences are SGDLS and YYNGEE. This CDR3 spans 18 amino acids. The CDR3 DNA sequence: TGTGCCAGCAGCGTAGGGCCAATTGAAAGCAGGGGTAATGAAAAACTGTTTTTT. This encodes CASSVGPIESRGNEKLFF.

The chain is built from TRBV10-3 and TRBJ2-7, with D uncertain. This CDR3 region has 11 residues. Trimming cost V 6 bases and J 4 bases, with 7 bases left between them. Germline loops: CDR1 ENHRY, CDR2 SYGVKD. The CDR3 reads CAIRTGYEQYF. CDR3 sequence (DNA): TGTGCCATCAGGACTGGTTACGAGCAGTACTTC.

The rearrangement joins TRBV30 to TRBJ2-1; 8 nucleotides match TRBD2. CDR1 and CDR2 (germline): GTSNPN, SVGIG (reference sequence). The CDR3 runs to 14 residues. V was clipped by 3 bases and J by 6 bases; unmatched bases: 7. The CDR3 DNA sequence: TGTGCCTGGAGCGTTAGCGGGATTCTCAATGAGCAGTTCTTC. Its translation is CAWSVSGILNEQFF.

V usage is TRBV11-2 and J usage is TRBJ2-7, with D unresolved. V lost 5 bases, J lost 9 bases, and 23 bases lay in between. The length of the CDR3 is 15 residues. CDR1 is SGHAT and CDR2 is FQNNGV in the germline V gene. The CDR3 nucleotides read TGTGCCAGCAGCACCCTTGAAATTGGTGTAACCGGGCAGTACTTC. This sequence encodes CASSTLEIGVTGQYF. Full variable domain (outside the CDR3, taken from reference TRBV11-2 and TRBJ2-7): EAGVAQSPRYKIIEKRQSVAFWCNPISGHATLYWYQQILGQGPKLLIQFQNNGVVDDSQLPKDRFSAERLKGVDSTLKIQPAKLEDSAVYLCASSTLEIGVTGQYFGPGTRLTVT.

The chain is built from TRBV13 and TRBJ1-6, with D perhaps TRBD1 (6 bases). Germline CDR1 is PRHDT and CDR2 is FYEKMQ (reference sequence). The CDR3 loop spans 24 amino acids. Between the trimmed V and J ends, which lost 3 bases and 4 bases, there was a span of 37 bases. CDR3 DNA sequence: TGTGCCAGCAGCTTCAGGGGAAGGGTATGGGGATCCCCTCCGACCTCGGATTATAATTCACCCCTCCACTTT. This translates into CASSFRGRVWGSPPTSDYNSPLHF.

V usage is TRBV2 and J usage is TRBJ1-2; 11 bases are shared with TRBD1. The V gene's germline CDR1 is SNHLY and CDR2 FYNNEI. The junction had 4 bases not matched to a gene; V was cut back by 6 bases and J by 7 bases. This CDR3 spans 13 amino acids. The CDR3 nucleotides read TGTGCCAGCAGAGCCGGGACAGGGGGTGGCTACACCTTC. Its protein is CASRAGTGGGYTF.

V gene TRBV18 combines with J gene TRBJ2-1; 8 positions match TRBD2. This CDR3 has 15 residues. CDR1 is KGHSH, CDR2 LQKENI, per germline. V lost 1 base, J lost 3 bases, and 2 bases stayed unmatched. CDR3 residues: CASSPQSGSYNEQFF. For the CDR3, the DNA is TGTGCCAGCTCACCACAGAGCGGGAGCTACAATGAGCAGTTCTTC.

The V and J genes are TRBV5-4 and TRBJ2-5, with D maybe TRBD1 (5 bases). The CDR3 length is 15 residues. Germline lookup yields CDR1 SGHNT and CDR2 YYREEE (reference sequence). V lost 0 bases and J 3 bases, leaving 12 bases between the germline ends. CDR3 residues: CASSLERTPEETQYF. CDR3 in DNA: TGTGCCAGCAGCTTGGAGAGGACACCTGAAGAGACCCAGTACTTC.

V and J are TRBV29-1 and TRBJ2-5; 10 bases fit TRBD1. With the DNA end fitting TRBJ2-7 better, the J assignment may be wrong. The CDR3 has 15 amino acids. Germline lookup yields CDR1 SQVTM and CDR2 ANQGSEA. CDR3 nucleotides: TGCAGCGTCATAGGCGGGGGGACAGGGGTCCACGAGCAGTACTTC. Encoded protein: CSVIGGGTGVHEQYF.

The CDR3 loop reads CASSVGGADTEAFF. CDR3 sequence (DNA): TGTGCCAGCAGTGTCGGGGGGGCGGACACTGAAGCTTTCTTT. J is TRBJ1-1 and V is TRBV6-4; D is perhaps TRBD1 (6 bases). The germline V and J ends were trimmed by 4 bases and 3 bases, with 12 bases remaining between them. This CDR3 is built from 14 residues. Germline V lookup: CDR1 MRHNA, CDR2 SNTAGT.

The rearrangement links TRBV30 to TRBJ2-2; 11 positions agree with TRBD2. The CDR3 sequence is 13 residues long. V gave up 8 bases and J gave up 7 bases; unmatched junction bases: 6. Germline V gene data show CDR1 as GTSNPN and CDR2 as SVGIG (reference sequence). The CDR3 loop is CAGHTSGGGELFF. CDR3 nucleotides: TGTGCCGGCCACACTAGCGGGGGCGGGGAGCTGTTTTTT.

The chain has TRBV7-3 and TRBJ1-2; 8 bases line up with TRBD1. The V and J ends lost 4 bases and 7 bases, in that order; junction bases with no gene match: 5. Per germline, CDR1 SGHTA and CDR2 FQGTGA. This CDR3 contains 13 residues. Here the CDR3 reads CASSWGQVGGYTF. The DNA for the CDR3 is TGTGCCAGCAGCTGGGGACAGGTAGGTGGCTACACCTTC.

V is TRBV6-4 and J is TRBJ2-2; a weak D match, TRBD2 (6 bases). Trimming stripped 6 bases from V and 4 bases from J, with 12 bases between. The CDR3 is made up of 14 amino acids. Germline CDR1 and CDR2: MRHNA and SNTAGT. The DNA for the CDR3 is TGTGCCAGCAGCTTCGACGGGGGCACCGGGGAGCTGTTTTTT. Protein sequence: CASSFDGGTGELFF.

The chain carries TRBV2 and TRBJ1-5; D may be TRBD1 (5 bases). The V end was cut by 0 bases, the J end by 6 bases, with 12 bases between. The germline CDR1 and CDR2 sequences are SNHLY and FYNNEI. The CDR3 is 15 residues long. DNA of the CDR3: TGTGCCAGCAGTGAAGCCCGATCAGGGATTCAGCCCCAGCATTTT. Translated: CASSEARSGIQPQHF.

The rearrangement joins TRBV28 to TRBJ2-7, with 7 bases aligning to TRBD2. V lost 8 bases, J lost 2 bases, and 6 bases stayed unmatched. The CDR3 spans 13 residues. Germline V CDR1 and CDR2: MDHEN, SYDVKM. The CDR3 loop reads CASVLREAYEQYF. For the CDR3, the DNA is TGTGCCAGCGTTCTCCGGGAGGCCTACGAGCAGTACTTC.

The rearrangement joins TRBV18 to TRBJ2-7, with a tentative D call TRBD2 (8 bases). The germline V gene has CDR1 KGHSH and CDR2 LQKENI. The CDR3 loop spans 17 amino acids. V was cut by 2 bases and J by 0 bases, with 17 bases left in between. Here the CDR3 DNA reads TGTGCCAGCTCACCAACGGGGGGGACAGACCTCTCCTACGAGCAGTACTTC. Residues: CASSPTGGTDLSYEQYF.

V is TRBV2 and J is TRBJ2-5; 14 bases are shared with TRBD2. This CDR3 is 15 amino acids long. Looked up from germline, CDR1 is SNHLY and CDR2 is FYNNEI. The ends lost 6 bases at V and 4 bases at J; junction bases unmatched: 4. The CDR3 DNA reads as TGTGCCAGCAGGTCCGGGACTAGCGGGGGAGAGACCCAGTACTTC. Its translation is CASRSGTSGGETQYF.

The V call is TRBV27, the J call TRBJ1-2; the match to TRBD1 covers 8 bases. Trimming at V came to 0 bases and at J to 4 bases, leaving 10 bases not matched to a gene. Germline values: CDR1 MNHEY, CDR2 SMNVEV (reference sequence). This CDR3 is 17 amino acids long. CDR3 in amino acids: CASSLSFRQGFGYGYTF. The CDR3 DNA reads TGTGCCAGCAGTTTATCCTTCCGACAGGGGTTTGGCTATGGCTACACCTTC.

The chain is built from TRBV19 and TRBJ2-1; the D gene is possibly TRBD2 (5 bases). V was cut by 8 bases and J by 6 bases, with 23 bases left in between. The CDR3 runs to 16 residues. The germline V gene has CDR1 LNHDA and CDR2 SQIVND (reference sequence). The CDR3 spells CASGRRLGGLGNEQFF. The CDR3 DNA is TGTGCCAGTGGCCGAAGACTTGGAGGCCTCGGCAATGAGCAGTTCTTC. The complete variable domain, with remaining parts taken from reference TRBV19 and TRBJ2-1, reads DGGITQSPKYLFRKEGQNVTLSCEQNLNHDAMYWYRQDPGQGLRLIYYSQIVNDFQKGDIAEGYSVSREKKESFPLTVTSAQKNPTAFYLCASGRRLGGLGNEQFFGPGTRLTVL.